Listed below are T cell receptor beta chains from one sample, sequenced in a study of Graves' ophthalmopathy and Graves' hyperthyroidism. TCRdb called the multiplex PCR reads again in MiXCR, with one record for every CDR3 protein. The sample has about 400,000 distinct CDR3 sequences, 18% seen once; the top ten hold around 1.4%. Sequencing input: peripheral blood. Receptors were obtained from a woman under 30 with Graves' ophthalmopathy. Both conserved end residues are part of each CDR3. Each record gives: J gene, V gene, CDR3 length, clone size, D gene, CDR3 DNA, CDR3 protein. A D gene is named only where the DNA matches it firmly. Where a row states a size, it is once, few, many or the class of an expanded clone; other rows omit it.

J: TRBJ1-1
V: TRBV2
length: 13
size: many
D: NA
DNA: TGTGCCAGCAGTGAATACCCCGTCACTGAAGCTTTCTTT
CDR3: CASSEYPVTEAFF

J: TRBJ2-2
V: TRBV2
length: 13
size: many
D: NA
DNA: TGTGCCAGCAGCCGGGACTCTTCCGGGGAGCTGTTTTTT
CDR3: CASSRDSSGELFF

J: TRBJ1-3
V: TRBV27
length: 13
size: many
D: NA
DNA: TGTGCCAGCAGCAGTACTGTCGGAAACACCATATATTTT
CDR3: CASSSTVGNTIYF

J: TRBJ1-1
V: TRBV4-1
length: 20
size: many
D: NA
DNA: TGCGCCAGCAGCCAAGAGAGGAGGGGGAGGGGGGTTCGCCTAAACACTGAAGCTTTCTTT
CDR3: CASSQERRGRGVRLNTEAFF

J: TRBJ2-5
V: TRBV7-6
length: 12
size: many
D: NA
DNA: TGTGCCAGCAGCCCTCTAAAAGAGACCCAGTACTTC
CDR3: CASSPLKETQYF

J: TRBJ2-7
V: TRBV6-2/TRBV6-3
length: 16
size: many
D: NA
DNA: TGTGCCAGCAGTTACCTCCTACAGGGATCCGTCTACGAGCAGTACTTC
CDR3: CASSYLLQGSVYEQYF

J: TRBJ2-5
V: TRBV6-1
length: 13
size: NA
D: NA
DNA: TGTGCCAGCAGAGGGGTCCTCAGGGAGACCCAGTACTTC
CDR3: CASRGVLRETQYF

J: TRBJ1-2
V: TRBV15
length: 22
size: many
D: TRBD1
DNA: TGTGCCACCAGCAGAGGACTCACCCCCCGTCGGGGCATACAGGGGGCGATCTATGGCTACACCTTC
CDR3: CATSRGLTPRRGIQGAIYGYTF

J: TRBJ2-2
V: TRBV7-3
length: 12
size: many
D: NA
DNA: TGTGCCAGCGGAATTAACACCGGGGAGCTGTTTTTT
CDR3: CASGINTGELFF

J: TRBJ1-1
V: TRBV19
length: 16
size: many
D: NA
DNA: TGTGCCAGTGCCCCTTTCCGGGACATCCTAGGATTCGAAGCTTTCTTT
CDR3: CASAPFRDILGFEAFF

J: TRBJ2-2
V: TRBV20-1
length: 14
size: many
D: NA
DNA: TGCAGTGCTAGATGGCAGGGGTATGCCGGGGAGCTGTTTTTT
CDR3: CSARWQGYAGELFF

J: TRBJ1-1
V: TRBV6-4
length: 17
size: many
D: NA
DNA: TGTGCCAGCAGCCCCGCGGGGCGGCGAAATAGAAACACTGAAGCTTTCTTT
CDR3: CASSPAGRRNRNTEAFF

J: TRBJ2-7
V: TRBV29-1
length: 12
size: many
D: NA
DNA: TGCAGCGTTGAGGGGGTTTCCTACGAGCAGTACTTC
CDR3: CSVEGVSYEQYF

J: TRBJ2-7
V: TRBV30
length: 13
size: NA
D: NA
DNA: TGTGCCTGGAGTGTAAGTTACTCCTACGAGCAGTACTTC
CDR3: CAWSVSYSYEQYF

J: TRBJ1-1
V: TRBV4-3
length: 13
size: many
D: NA
DNA: TGCGCCAGCAGCCAAAATAGCCGTACTGAAGCTTTCTTT
CDR3: CASSQNSRTEAFF

J: TRBJ2-2
V: TRBV2
length: 16
size: NA
D: NA
DNA: TGTGCCAGCAGTGCTAAATCGGACCTCCCTGCCGGGGAGCTGTTTTTT
CDR3: CASSAKSDLPAGELFF

J: TRBJ1-1
V: TRBV10-3
length: 15
size: many
D: NA
DNA: TGTGCCACGGGTAACGACAGAACGTGGAACACTGAAGCTTTCTTT
CDR3: CATGNDRTWNTEAFF

J: TRBJ2-6
V: TRBV28
length: 14
size: many
D: NA
DNA: TGTGCCAGCAGAGGGCTCTCTGGGGCCAACGTCCTGACTTTC
CDR3: CASRGLSGANVLTF

J: TRBJ2-7
V: TRBV7-2
length: 14
size: many
D: TRBD2
DNA: TGTGCCAGCAGCTCGCTCGGACTAGCCTACGGGCAGTACTTC
CDR3: CASSSLGLAYGQYF

J: TRBJ1-1
V: TRBV30
length: 14
size: NA
D: NA
DNA: TGTGCCTCGACTTCCGGCAGGGCAGGCACTGAAGCTTTCTTT
CDR3: CASTSGRAGTEAFF

J: TRBJ1-5
V: TRBV12-3/TRBV12-4
length: 16
size: many
D: TRBD1
DNA: TGTGCCAGCAGGGGACGGGACAGGGGGGGCAATCAGCCCCAGCATTTT
CDR3: CASRGRDRGGNQPQHF

J: TRBJ2-2
V: TRBV28
length: 15
size: many
D: TRBD2
DNA: TGTGCCAGTTCGTGGGCGGGAGGGAACACCGGGGAGCTGTTTTTT
CDR3: CASSWAGGNTGELFF

J: TRBJ1-5
V: TRBV24-1
length: 14
size: many
D: NA
DNA: TGTGCCACCAGTGGGGAGGTCAGCAATCAGCCCCAGCATTTT
CDR3: CATSGEVSNQPQHF

J: TRBJ2-7
V: TRBV15
length: 13
size: NA
D: NA
DNA: TGTGCCACCAGCAGAGATATTGCGGGCGAGCAGTACTTC
CDR3: CATSRDIAGEQYF

J: TRBJ1-6
V: TRBV12-3/TRBV12-4
length: 17
size: many
D: NA
DNA: TGTGCCAGCAGTTCGCGGACAGCGTTCTCCTATAATTCACCCCTCCACTTT
CDR3: CASSSRTAFSYNSPLHF

J: TRBJ2-2
V: TRBV30
length: 13
size: many
D: NA
DNA: TGTGCCTGGAGTGTACGTGGCACCGGGGAGCTGTTTTTT
CDR3: CAWSVRGTGELFF

J: TRBJ2-7
V: TRBV6-5
length: 16
size: NA
D: TRBD2
DNA: TGTGCCAGCAGTTCGATAGCGGGAGGTGACGGAGACGAGCAGTACTTC
CDR3: CASSSIAGGDGDEQYF

J: TRBJ1-6
V: TRBV12-3/TRBV12-4
length: 14
size: many
D: TRBD1
DNA: TGTGCCAGCAGTTTGACAGGGGGTCTTTCACCCCTCCACTTT
CDR3: CASSLTGGLSPLHF

J: TRBJ2-7
V: TRBV5-1
length: 14
size: NA
D: NA
DNA: TGCGCCAGCAGCTTGGAGGTCGCGCACTACGAGCAGTACTTC
CDR3: CASSLEVAHYEQYF

J: TRBJ2-5
V: TRBV30
length: 13
size: NA
D: NA
DNA: TGTGCCTGGAGTGTCGGCAGCTCTGAGACCCAGTACTTC
CDR3: CAWSVGSSETQYF

J: TRBJ2-5
V: TRBV30
length: 11
size: many
D: NA
DNA: TGTGCCTGGAGTGTACAAGGCAGGCAGTACTTC
CDR3: CAWSVQGRQYF

J: TRBJ2-5
V: TRBV12-3/TRBV12-4
length: 15
size: many
D: NA
DNA: TGTGCCAGCAGTTTATGGCAAAGGGGGGATGAGACCCAGTACTTC
CDR3: CASSLWQRGDETQYF

J: TRBJ2-7
V: TRBV27
length: 12
size: NA
D: NA
DNA: TGTGCCAGCGGAGCGGGCTTTAGCGAGCAGTACTTC
CDR3: CASGAGFSEQYF

J: TRBJ1-6
V: TRBV27
length: 16
size: many
D: TRBD1
DNA: TGTGCCAGCAGTTTCAGGACGACAGGGACTAATTCACCCCTCCACTTT
CDR3: CASSFRTTGTNSPLHF

J: TRBJ1-2
V: TRBV28
length: 18
size: many
D: TRBD1
DNA: TGTGCCAGCAGTTCTCGTGGCAGGGGGCCCCTTAACTACTATGGCTACACCTTC
CDR3: CASSSRGRGPLNYYGYTF

J: TRBJ2-2
V: TRBV10-1
length: 15
size: many
D: NA
DNA: TGCGCCAGCAGTGAGCGGCTCGCGGGCACCGGGGAGCTGTTTTTT
CDR3: CASSERLAGTGELFF

J: TRBJ2-7
V: TRBV6-2/TRBV6-3
length: 14
size: many
D: NA
DNA: TGTGCCAGCAGTTACTATTCCGGGGTCGACGAGCAGTACTTC
CDR3: CASSYYSGVDEQYF